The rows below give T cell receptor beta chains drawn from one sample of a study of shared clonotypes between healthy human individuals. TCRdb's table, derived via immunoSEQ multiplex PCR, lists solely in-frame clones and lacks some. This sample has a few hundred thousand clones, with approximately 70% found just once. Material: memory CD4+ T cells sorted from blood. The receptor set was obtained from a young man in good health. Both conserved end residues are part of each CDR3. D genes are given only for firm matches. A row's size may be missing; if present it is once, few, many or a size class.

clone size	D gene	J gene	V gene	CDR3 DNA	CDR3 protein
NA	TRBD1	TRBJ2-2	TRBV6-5	TGTGCCAGCAGTTCCGGACAGGGGAACACCGGGGAGCTGTTTTTT	CASSSGQGNTGELFF
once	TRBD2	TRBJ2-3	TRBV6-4	TGTGCCAGCAGTGACTCGCGGGAGACAGATACGCAGTATTTT	CASSDSRETDTQYF
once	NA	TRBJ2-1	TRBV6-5	TGTGCCAGCACCCCCCTACAAACACGATACAATGAGCAGTTCTTC	CASTPLQTRYNEQFF
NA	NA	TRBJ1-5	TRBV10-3	TGTGCCACAACGTCCGGTTTGGAAAGCAATCAGCCCCAGCATTTT	CATTSGLESNQPQHF
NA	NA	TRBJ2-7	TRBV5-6	TGTGCCAGCAGCTTGGAGCGCTTACCATACGAGCAGTACTTC	CASSLERLPYEQYF
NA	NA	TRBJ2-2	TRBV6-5	TGTGCCAGCAGGGGCCGGGTGGGCACCGGGGAGCTGTTTTTT	CASRGRVGTGELFF
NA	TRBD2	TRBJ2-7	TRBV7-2	TGTGCCAGCAGCTACATAGCGGGAGGCACATACGAGCAGTACTTC	CASSYIAGGTYEQYF
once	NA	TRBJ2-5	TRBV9	TGTGCCAGCAGCGTACCGGGAACGAAGACCCAGTACTTC	CASSVPGTKTQYF
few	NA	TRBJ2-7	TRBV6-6	TGTGCCAGCAGTTACTCGAGAGGGATGGGCTTCGAGCAGTACTTC	CASSYSRGMGFEQYF
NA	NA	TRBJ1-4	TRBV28	TGTGCCAGCAGTTTGGAAGGGGGGGTTCGAGAAAAACTGTTTTTT	CASSLEGGVREKLFF